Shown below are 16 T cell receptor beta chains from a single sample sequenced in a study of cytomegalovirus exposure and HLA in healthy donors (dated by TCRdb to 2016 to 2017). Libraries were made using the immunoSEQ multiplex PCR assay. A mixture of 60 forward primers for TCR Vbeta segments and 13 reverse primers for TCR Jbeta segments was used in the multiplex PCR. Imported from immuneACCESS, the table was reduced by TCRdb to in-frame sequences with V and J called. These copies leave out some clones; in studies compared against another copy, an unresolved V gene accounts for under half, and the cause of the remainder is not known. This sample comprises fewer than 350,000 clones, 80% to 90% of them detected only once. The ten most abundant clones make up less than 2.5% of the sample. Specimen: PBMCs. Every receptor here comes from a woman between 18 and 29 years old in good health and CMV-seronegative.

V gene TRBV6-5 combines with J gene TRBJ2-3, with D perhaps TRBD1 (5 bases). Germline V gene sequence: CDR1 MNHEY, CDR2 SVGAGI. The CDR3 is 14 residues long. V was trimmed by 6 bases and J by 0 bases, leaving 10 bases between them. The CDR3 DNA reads TGTGCCAGCAGCACCAGGGCTAGCACAGATACGCAGTATTTT. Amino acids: CASSTRASTDTQYF.

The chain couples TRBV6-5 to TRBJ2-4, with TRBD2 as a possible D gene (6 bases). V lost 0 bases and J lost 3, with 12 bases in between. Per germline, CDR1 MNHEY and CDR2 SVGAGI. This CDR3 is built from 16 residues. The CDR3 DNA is TGTGCCAGCAGTTACTCGGGGGGATTAGGCAAAAACATTCAGTACTTC. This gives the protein CASSYSGGLGKNIQYF.

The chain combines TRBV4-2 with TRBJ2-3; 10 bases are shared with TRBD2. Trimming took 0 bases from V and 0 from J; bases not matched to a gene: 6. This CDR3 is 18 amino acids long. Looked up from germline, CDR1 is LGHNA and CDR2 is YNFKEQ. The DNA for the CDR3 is TGTGCCAGCAGCCAAGACGTAGCGGGGGGCACGAGCACAGATACGCAGTATTTT. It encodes CASSQDVAGGTSTDTQYF.

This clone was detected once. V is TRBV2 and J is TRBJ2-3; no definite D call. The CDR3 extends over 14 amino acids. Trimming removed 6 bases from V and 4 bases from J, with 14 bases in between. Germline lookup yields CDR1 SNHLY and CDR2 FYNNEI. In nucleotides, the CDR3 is TGTGCCAGCAGAGAGAGAGCCCCGCCAGATACGCAGTATTTT. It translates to CASRERAPPDTQYF.

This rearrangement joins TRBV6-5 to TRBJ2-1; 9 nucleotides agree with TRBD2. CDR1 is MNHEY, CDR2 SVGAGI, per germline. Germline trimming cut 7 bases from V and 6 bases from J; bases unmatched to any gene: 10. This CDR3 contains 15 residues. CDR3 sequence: CASIRTSAGGNEQFF. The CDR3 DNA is TGTGCCAGCATCCGGACTAGCGCGGGGGGCAATGAGCAGTTCTTC.

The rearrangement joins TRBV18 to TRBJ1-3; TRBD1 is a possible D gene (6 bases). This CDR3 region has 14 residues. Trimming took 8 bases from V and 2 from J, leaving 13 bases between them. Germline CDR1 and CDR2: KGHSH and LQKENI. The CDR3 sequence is CASTTGSPGNTIYF. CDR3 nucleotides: TGTGCCAGCACTACAGGGAGCCCTGGAAACACCATATATTTT.

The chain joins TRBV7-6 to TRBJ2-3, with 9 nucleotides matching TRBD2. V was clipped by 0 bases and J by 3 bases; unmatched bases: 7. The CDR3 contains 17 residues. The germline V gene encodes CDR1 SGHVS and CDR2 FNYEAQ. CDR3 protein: CASSLAVLAGTTDTQYF. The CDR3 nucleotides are TGTGCCAGCAGCTTAGCTGTCCTAGCGGGGACTACAGATACGCAGTATTTT.

CDR3 region: CASSPRTGHNEKLFF. CDR3 nucleotide sequence: TGTGCCAGTAGTCCCCGGACAGGCCACAATGAAAAACTGTTTTTT. The gene calls are TRBV19 and TRBJ1-4, with TRBD1 matching 7 bases. The CDR3 has 15 residues. Looked up from germline, CDR1 is LNHDA and CDR2 is SQIVND (reference sequence). Trimming at V came to 5 bases and at J to 5 bases, leaving 8 bases not matched to a gene.

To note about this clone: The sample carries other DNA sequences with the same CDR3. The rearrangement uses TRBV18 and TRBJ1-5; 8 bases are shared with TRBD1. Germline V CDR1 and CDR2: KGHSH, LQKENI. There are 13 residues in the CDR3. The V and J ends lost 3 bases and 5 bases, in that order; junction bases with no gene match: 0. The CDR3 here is CASSPDRDQPQHF. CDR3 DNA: TGTGCCAGCTCACCGGACAGGGATCAGCCCCAGCATTTT.

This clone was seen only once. The DNA of the CDR3 is TGTGCCAGCGGCCCGGGGGGGGGACATGAAAAACTGTTTTTT. It translates to CASGPGGGHEKLFF. The chain employs TRBV5-4 and TRBJ1-4; weak D call: TRBD1 (5 bases). The V end was cut by 7 bases, the J end by 6 bases, with 16 bases between. The germline CDR1 and CDR2 sequences are SGHNT and YYREEE (reference sequence). The CDR3 has 14 residues.

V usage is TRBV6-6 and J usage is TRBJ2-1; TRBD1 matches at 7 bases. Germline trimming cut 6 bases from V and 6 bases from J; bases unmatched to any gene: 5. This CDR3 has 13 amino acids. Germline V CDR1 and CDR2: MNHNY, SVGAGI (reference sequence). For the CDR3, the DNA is TGTGCCAGCAGCGGGGACAGTCCCAATGAGCAGTTCTTC. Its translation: CASSGDSPNEQFF.

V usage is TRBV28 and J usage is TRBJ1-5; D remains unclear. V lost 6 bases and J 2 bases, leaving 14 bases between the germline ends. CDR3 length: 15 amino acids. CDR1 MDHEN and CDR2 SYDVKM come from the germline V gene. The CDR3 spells CASSPLERGNQPQHF. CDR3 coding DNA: TGTGCCAGCAGCCCATTAGAGCGGGGCAATCAGCCCCAGCATTTT.

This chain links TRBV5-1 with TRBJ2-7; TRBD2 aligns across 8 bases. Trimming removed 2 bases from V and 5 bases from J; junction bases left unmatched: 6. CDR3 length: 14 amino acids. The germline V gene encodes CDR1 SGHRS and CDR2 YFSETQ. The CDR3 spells CASSLGLAVNEQYF. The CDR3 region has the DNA TGCGCCAGCAGCTTAGGACTAGCTGTGAACGAGCAGTACTTC.

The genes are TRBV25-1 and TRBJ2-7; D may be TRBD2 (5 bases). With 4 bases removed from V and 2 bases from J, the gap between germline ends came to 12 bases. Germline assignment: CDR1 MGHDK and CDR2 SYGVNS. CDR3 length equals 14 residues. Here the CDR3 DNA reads TGTGCCAGCAGTGGACGCTTGGGAGCCTACGAGCAGTACTTC. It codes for CASSGRLGAYEQYF.

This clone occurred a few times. CDR3 sequence: CASSRNRDVLQPQHF. The CDR3 DNA reads TGTGCCAGCAGCCGTAACAGGGACGTACTTCAGCCCCAGCATTTT. The chain links TRBV6-5 to TRBJ1-5; TRBD1 might be the D (6 bases). Trimming took off 6 bases at V and 6 bases at J, with 18 bases between the two ends. This CDR3 comprises 15 residues. From germline, CDR1 is MNHEY and CDR2 SVGAGI.

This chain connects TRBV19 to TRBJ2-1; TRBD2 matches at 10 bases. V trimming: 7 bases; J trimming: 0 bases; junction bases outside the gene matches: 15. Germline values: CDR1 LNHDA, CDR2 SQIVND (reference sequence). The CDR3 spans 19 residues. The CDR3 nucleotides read TGTGCCAGTACCCTCGGAGGTAGCGGGGGGCTTAGCTCCTACAATGAGCAGTTCTTC. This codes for CASTLGGSGGLSSYNEQFF.